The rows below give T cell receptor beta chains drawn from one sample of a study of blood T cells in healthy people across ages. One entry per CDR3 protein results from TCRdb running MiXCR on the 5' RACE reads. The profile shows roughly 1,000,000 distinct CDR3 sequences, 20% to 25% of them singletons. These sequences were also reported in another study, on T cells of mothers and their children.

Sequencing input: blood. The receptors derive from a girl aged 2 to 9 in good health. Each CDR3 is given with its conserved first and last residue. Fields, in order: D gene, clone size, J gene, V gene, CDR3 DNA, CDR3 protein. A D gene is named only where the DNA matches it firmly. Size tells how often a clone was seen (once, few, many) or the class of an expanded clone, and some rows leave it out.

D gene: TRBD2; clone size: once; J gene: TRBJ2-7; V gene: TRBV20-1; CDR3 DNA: TGCAGTGCTAAGCGGGACTCCTACGAGCAGTACTTC; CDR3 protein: CSAKRDSYEQYF
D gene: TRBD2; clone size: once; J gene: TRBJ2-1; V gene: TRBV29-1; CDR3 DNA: TGCAGCGTTGTAGCGGGAGGGCGCGATGAGCAGTTCTTC; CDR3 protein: CSVVAGGRDEQFF
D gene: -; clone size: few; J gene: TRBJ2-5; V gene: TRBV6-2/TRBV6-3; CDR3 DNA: TGTGCCAGCAGTTACATGCCGGGGGAGACCCAGTACTTC; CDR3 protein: CASSYMPGETQYF
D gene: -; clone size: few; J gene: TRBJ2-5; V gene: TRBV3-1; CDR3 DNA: TGTGCCAGCAGCCTCCAGCGGGCCCAGTGGGAGACCCAGTACTTC; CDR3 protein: CASSLQRAQWETQYF
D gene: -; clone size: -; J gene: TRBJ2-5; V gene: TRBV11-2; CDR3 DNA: TGTGTCAGCAGCGGAATGGGGAGTTTAGAGACCCAGTACTTC; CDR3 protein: CVSSGMGSLETQYF
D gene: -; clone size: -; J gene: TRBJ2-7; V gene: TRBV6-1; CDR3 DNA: TGTGCCAGCAGTGACCGGGGGATGTCCTACGAGCAGTACTTC; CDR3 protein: CASSDRGMSYEQYF
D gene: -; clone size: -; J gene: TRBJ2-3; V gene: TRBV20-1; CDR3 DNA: TGCAGTGTGATACGGGGTGTCCCAGATACGCAGTATTTT; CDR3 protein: CSVIRGVPDTQYF
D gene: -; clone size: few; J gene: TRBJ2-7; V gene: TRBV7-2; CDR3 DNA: TGTGCCAGCAGCCCGGATACAGGTCCTTCCTACGAGCAGTACTTC; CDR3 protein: CASSPDTGPSYEQYF
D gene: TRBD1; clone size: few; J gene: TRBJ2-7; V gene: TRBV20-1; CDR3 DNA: TGCAGTGCTAGGCCACGGGACAGGGGCTACGAGCAGTACTTC; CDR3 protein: CSARPRDRGYEQYF
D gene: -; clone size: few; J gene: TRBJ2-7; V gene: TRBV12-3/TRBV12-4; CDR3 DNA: TGTGCCAGCAGTTTTAGTATCCACGAGCAGTACTTC; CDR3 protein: CASSFSIHEQYF
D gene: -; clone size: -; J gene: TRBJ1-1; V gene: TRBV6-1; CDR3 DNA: TGTGCCAGCAGTGAAGTCTCTGAAGCTTTCTTT; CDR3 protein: CASSEVSEAFF
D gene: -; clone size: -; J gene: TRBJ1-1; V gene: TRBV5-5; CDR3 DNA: TGTGCCAGCAGCAGCGGATTGGGGTTGTACACTGAAGCTTTCTTT; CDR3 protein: CASSSGLGLYTEAFF
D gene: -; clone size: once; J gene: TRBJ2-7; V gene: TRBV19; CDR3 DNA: TGTGCCAGTAGCCACGGGTCATGGGGTGGTTACGAGCAGTACTTC; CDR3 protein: CASSHGSWGGYEQYF
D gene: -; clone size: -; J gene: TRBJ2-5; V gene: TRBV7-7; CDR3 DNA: TGTGCTAGCAGCTTACCCGGGGGCAGGGAGGGGGAGACCCAGTACTTC; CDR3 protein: CASSLPGGREGETQYF
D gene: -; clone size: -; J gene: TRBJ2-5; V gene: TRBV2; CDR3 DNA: TGTGCCAGCAGTGAAATAAGCCGGGGAGAGACCCAGTACTTC; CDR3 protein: CASSEISRGETQYF
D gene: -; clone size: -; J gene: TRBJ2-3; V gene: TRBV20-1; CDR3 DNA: TGCAGTGCTAGGCGAGGAATTAACACAGATACGCAGTATTTT; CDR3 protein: CSARRGINTDTQYF
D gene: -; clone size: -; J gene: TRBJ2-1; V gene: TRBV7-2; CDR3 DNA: TGTGCCAGCAGCCCCGACAGTAGGCAGCAGTTCTTC; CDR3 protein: CASSPDSRQQFF
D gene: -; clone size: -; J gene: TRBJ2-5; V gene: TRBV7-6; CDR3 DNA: TGTGCCAGCAGCTTAAGGGTTGGGACGGGTCAGTTCCAAGAGACCCAGTACTTC; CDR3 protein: CASSLRVGTGQFQETQYF
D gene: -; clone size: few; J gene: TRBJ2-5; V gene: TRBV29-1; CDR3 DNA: TGCAGCGTTCCCCTAGAAGAGACCCAGTACTTC; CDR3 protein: CSVPLEETQYF
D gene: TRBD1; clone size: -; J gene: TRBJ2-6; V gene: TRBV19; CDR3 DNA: TGTGCCAGTAGGACAGGGGGCTTCTCTGGGGCCAACGTCCTGACTTTC; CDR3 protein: CASRTGGFSGANVLTF
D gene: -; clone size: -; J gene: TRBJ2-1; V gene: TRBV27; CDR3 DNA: TGTGCCAGCAGTTTTTTTCTGGGCGCCTCTAATGAGCAGTTCTTC; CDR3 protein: CASSFFLGASNEQFF
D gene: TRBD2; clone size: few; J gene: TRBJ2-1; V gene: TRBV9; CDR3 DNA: TGTGCCAGCAGCCCCAGGGAGGGATCCTACAATGAGCAGTTCTTC; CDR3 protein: CASSPREGSYNEQFF
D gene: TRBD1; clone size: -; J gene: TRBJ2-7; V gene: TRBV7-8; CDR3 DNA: TGTGCCAGCTTCGGGACAGGGAAATCCTACGAGCAGTACTTC; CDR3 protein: CASFGTGKSYEQYF
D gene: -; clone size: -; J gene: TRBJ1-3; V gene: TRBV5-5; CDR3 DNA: TGTGCCAGCAGCCCCTTGGATGGAAACACCATATATTTT; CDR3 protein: CASSPLDGNTIYF
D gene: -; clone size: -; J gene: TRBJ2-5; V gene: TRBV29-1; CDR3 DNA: TGCAGCGTTGTGGCAGGGGATCAAGAGACCCAGTACTTC; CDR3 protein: CSVVAGDQETQYF
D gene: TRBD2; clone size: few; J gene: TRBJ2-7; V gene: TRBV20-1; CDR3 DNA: TGCAGTGCTAGAGTAGCGGGGTCTTACGAGCAGTACTTC; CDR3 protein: CSARVAGSYEQYF
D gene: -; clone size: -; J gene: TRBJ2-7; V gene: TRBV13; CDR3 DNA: TGTGCCAGCAGTTGGCGTAGCGCCTCCTACGAGCAGTACTTC; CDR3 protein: CASSWRSASYEQYF
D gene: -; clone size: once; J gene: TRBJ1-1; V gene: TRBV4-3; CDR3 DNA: TGCGCCAGCAGCCAAGAGGGTGGGACCAATCAGGGAAACGGGGGAAGGACTGAAGCTTTCTTT; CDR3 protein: CASSQEGGTNQGNGGRTEAFF
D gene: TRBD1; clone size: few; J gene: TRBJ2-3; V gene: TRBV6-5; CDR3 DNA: TGTGCCAGCAGTTACGGATCGTGGACAGGAGCCACAGATACGCAGTATTTT; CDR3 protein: CASSYGSWTGATDTQYF
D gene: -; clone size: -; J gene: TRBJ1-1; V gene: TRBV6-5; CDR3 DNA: TGTGCCAGCAGTCTTACAGGGTTCACTGAAGCTTTCTTT; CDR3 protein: CASSLTGFTEAFF
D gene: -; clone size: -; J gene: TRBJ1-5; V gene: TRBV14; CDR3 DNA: TGTGCCAGCAGCCAAGGGTTTTGGCAGCCCCAGCATTTT; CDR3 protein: CASSQGFWQPQHF
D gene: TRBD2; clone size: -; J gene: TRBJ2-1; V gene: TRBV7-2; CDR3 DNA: TGTGCCAGCAGCTCTCAGGCGGGGGATGAGCAGTTCTTC; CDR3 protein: CASSSQAGDEQFF
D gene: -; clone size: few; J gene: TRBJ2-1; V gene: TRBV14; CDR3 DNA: TGTGCCAGCAACCAAGGGTGGGCGGTTGAGCAGTTCTTC; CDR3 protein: CASNQGWAVEQFF
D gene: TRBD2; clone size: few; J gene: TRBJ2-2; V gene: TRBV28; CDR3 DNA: TGTGCCAGCAGTTTAAGAGCGGGGGGGACCGGGGAGCTGTTTTTT; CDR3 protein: CASSLRAGGTGELFF
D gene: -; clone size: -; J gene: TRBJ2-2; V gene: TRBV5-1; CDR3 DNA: TGCGCCAGCAGCTTGTTAGTTGGCGGGGAGCTGTTTTTT; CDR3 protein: CASSLLVGGELFF
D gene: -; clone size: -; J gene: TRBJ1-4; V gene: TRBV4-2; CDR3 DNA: TGTGCCAGCAGCGCCTTTGCAACTAATGAAAAACTGTTTTTT; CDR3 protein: CASSAFATNEKLFF
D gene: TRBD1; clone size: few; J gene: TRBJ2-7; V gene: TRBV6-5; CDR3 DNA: TGTGCCAGCAGTTTGGACAGGCGCTTCTACGAGCAGTACTTC; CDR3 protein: CASSLDRRFYEQYF
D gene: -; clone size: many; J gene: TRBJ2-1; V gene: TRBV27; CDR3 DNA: TGTGCCAGCAGCTATGTGGGGTACAATGAGCAGTTCTTC; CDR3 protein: CASSYVGYNEQFF
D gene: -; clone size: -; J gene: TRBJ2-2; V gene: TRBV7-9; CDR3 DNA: TGTGCCGGCAAGGACATCAACACCGGGGAGCTGTTTTTT; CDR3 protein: CAGKDINTGELFF
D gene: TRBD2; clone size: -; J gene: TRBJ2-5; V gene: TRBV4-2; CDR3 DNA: TGTGCCAGCAGCCAAGAAGTAGCGGGGTATGAGACCCAGTACTTC; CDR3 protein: CASSQEVAGYETQYF
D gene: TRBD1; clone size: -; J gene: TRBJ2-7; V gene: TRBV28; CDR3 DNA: TGTGCCAGCAGACCGACAGGGACCGAGCAGTACTTC; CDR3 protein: CASRPTGTEQYF
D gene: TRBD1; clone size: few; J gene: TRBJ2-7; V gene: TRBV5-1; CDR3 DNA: TGCGCCAGCAGCCATCATTTACAGGGGAATTCCTACGAGCAGTACTTC; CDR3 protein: CASSHHLQGNSYEQYF
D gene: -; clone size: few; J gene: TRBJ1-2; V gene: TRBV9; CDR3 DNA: TGTGCCAGCAGCGTAGTGGAGGGGCCGCGTGGCTACACCTTC; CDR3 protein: CASSVVEGPRGYTF
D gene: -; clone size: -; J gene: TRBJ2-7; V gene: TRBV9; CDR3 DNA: TGTGCCAGCAGCGTAGCCCCGGCGGACGAGCAGTACTTC; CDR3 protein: CASSVAPADEQYF
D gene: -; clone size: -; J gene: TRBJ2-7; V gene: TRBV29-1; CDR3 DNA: TGCAGCGTCCTAAAGTTTGGAATCTACGAGCAGTACTTC; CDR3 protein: CSVLKFGIYEQYF
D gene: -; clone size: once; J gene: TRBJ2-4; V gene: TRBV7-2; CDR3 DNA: TGTGCCAGCGGACCTAGGGGGGTAGGGTACATTCAGTACTTC; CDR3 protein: CASGPRGVGYIQYF
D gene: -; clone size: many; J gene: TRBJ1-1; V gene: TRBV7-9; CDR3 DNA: TGTGCCAGCAGCTTAAAGGGGACTGAAGCTTTCTTT; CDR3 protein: CASSLKGTEAFF
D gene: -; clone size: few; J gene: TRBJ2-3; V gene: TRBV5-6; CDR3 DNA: TGTGCCAGCAGCTTGAGCCCAGGGGTCGGAATGTCAGATACGCAGTATTTT; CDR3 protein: CASSLSPGVGMSDTQYF
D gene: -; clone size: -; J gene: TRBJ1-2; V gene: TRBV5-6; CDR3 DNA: TGTGCCAGCGGCGAGGGAGGCTATGGCTACACCTTC; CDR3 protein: CASGEGGYGYTF
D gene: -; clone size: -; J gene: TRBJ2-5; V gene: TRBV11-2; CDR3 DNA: TGTGCCAGCAGCTTAAGGAGGCACTCTGGGGAGACCCAGTACTTC; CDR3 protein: CASSLRRHSGETQYF
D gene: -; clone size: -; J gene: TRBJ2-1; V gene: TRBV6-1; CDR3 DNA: TGTGCCAGCAGTGACCACAGGGAGCAGTTCTTC; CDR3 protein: CASSDHREQFF
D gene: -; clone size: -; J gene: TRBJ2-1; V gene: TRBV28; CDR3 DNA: TGTGCCAGCAGTTTGTGGGGCCGCGGGTACAATGAGCAGTTCTTC; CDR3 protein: CASSLWGRGYNEQFF